This entry lists 28 T cell receptor beta chains sequenced from one sample in a study of vaccination effects on CD4 cells after COVID-19 (dated by TCRdb to 2021 to 2024). In the ViraFEST assay, PBMC were stimulated with viral peptide pools, and antigen-specific CD4+ T cell clonotypes were then identified by expansion using TCR sequencing. After roughly 11 days of culture, CD4+ T cells were isolated with the EasySep CD4+ T cell isolation kit. Each participant got two doses of an mRNA SARS-CoV-2 vaccine, either BNT162b2 or mRNA-1273. The library was made by the immunoSEQ multiplex PCR assay. The immuneACCESS repertoire file appears here via TCRdb, limited to in-frame rearrangements. These files lack a portion of the clones; in checked studies, under half of the deficit traces to unresolved V genes, and the cause of the others is not known. The sample includes 30,000 to 45,000 clones, with 82% observed a single time. In total, the top ten clones hold roughly 1.9% of the sample.

Antigen specificity for these receptors is unknown. The input for sequencing was CD4+ T cells from PBMCs cultured with HCoV-NL63 spike peptides, taken after COVID-19 vaccination. The cell subset or site label on this specimen signifies: HCoV-NL63 spike overlapping peptide pool stimulation. The source of these receptors is a human donor who received a COVID-19 vaccine. Some clones in this sample may be carry-over from other donors' samples.

The chain recombines TRBV28 with TRBJ2-2, with D perhaps matching TRBD1 (6 bases). This CDR3 is built from 13 residues. Trimming took 6 bases from V and 6 from J, leaving 11 bases between them. The germline V gene has CDR1 MDHEN and CDR2 SYDVKM. As DNA, the CDR3 is TGTGCCAGCAGGATACAGGGATCCGGGGAGCTGTTTTTT. It yields the protein CASRIQGSGELFF.

The chain couples TRBV21-1 to TRBJ2-7; the table's D call TRBD1 went unverified against the DNA. TRBV21-1 is given as a pseudogene. This CDR3 has 15 residues. DNA of the CDR3: TGTGCCAGCAGCAAAGTCACAGGGGGGAGGTACGAGCAGTACGTC. Its translation is CASSKVTGGRYEQYV.

The chain uses TRBV11-3 and TRBJ2-3; weak D call: TRBD1 (6 bases). The CDR3 sequence is 15 residues long. In germline, CDR1 is SGHNT, CDR2 YENEEA. With 5 bases removed from V and 0 bases from J, the gap between germline ends came to 12 bases. DNA for the CDR3: TGTGCCAGCAGCCAACAGGGCTTGAGCACAGATACGCAGTATTTT. Translating it yields CASSQQGLSTDTQYF.

This clone has just a few counts. The CDR3 reads CASSYLDATMNTEAFF. The CDR3 nucleotides read TGTGCCAGCAGTTACCTGGACGCTACCATGAACACTGAAGCTTTCTTT. This chain joins TRBV6-2 or TRBV6-3 and TRBJ1-1; D call uncertain. Trimming stripped 2 bases from V and 0 bases from J, with 13 bases between. Germline-derived CDR1 and CDR2 are MNHEY and SVGEGT. CDR3 length: 16 amino acids.

The genes are TRBV3-1 (or the pseudogene TRBV3-2) and TRBJ1-2; TRBD1 matches 7 bases. The CDR3 length is 14 residues. V lost 4 bases and J lost 1; bases outside the gene matches: 3. Germline CDR1 LGHDT, CDR2 YNNKEL (reference sequence). The CDR3 DNA follows: TGTGCCAGCAGCCCGGACAGGTTTAACTATGGCTACACCTTC. It translates to CASSPDRFNYGYTF.

The rearrangement uses TRBV5-8 and TRBJ2-5; D ambiguous. CDR3 length equals 15 residues. Between the trimmed V and J ends, which lost 1 base and 2 bases, there was a span of 12 bases. The germline gives CDR1 SGHTS, CDR2 YDEGEE. The CDR3 DNA sequence: TGTGCCAGCAGCTTGTTGGCAGGTCGTCAAGAGACCCAGTACTTC. This translates into CASSLLAGRQETQYF.

The chain is built from TRBV4-2 and TRBJ1-3; 11 bases are a match to TRBD1. V dropped 0 bases and J dropped 7; count of bases not matched to a gene: 5. The CDR3 sequence is 16 residues long. The germline gives CDR1 LGHNA, CDR2 YNFKEQ. Here the CDR3 DNA reads TGTGCCAGCAGCCAAGACTGGACAGGGGGCTTGAACACCATATATTTT. It translates to CASSQDWTGGLNTIYF.

This chain connects TRBV7-3 to TRBJ1-1; D uncertain. The germline V and J ends were trimmed by 4 bases and 4 bases, with 13 bases remaining between them. Looked up from germline, CDR1 is SGHTA and CDR2 is FQGTGA. CDR3 length: 14 amino acids. CDR3 nucleotides: TGTGCCAGCAGCTCAGGAGGCGGAAGCACTGAAGCTTTCTTT. Residues: CASSSGGGSTEAFF.

This rearrangement joins TRBV2 to TRBJ2-3; TRBD2 matches at 7 bases. CDR3 length equals 15 residues. The V gene end was trimmed by 8 bases and the J gene end by 2 bases; junction bases not matched to a gene: 10. Germline CDR1 reads SNHLY; CDR2 reads FYNNEI. The CDR3 loop is CASRKWGGTTDTQYF. The CDR3 DNA sequence: TGTGCCAGCCGGAAGTGGGGGGGGACCACAGATACGCAGTATTTT.

With regard to this clone: The junction differs from germline at one of its ends, possibly a read error. The chain recombines TRBV5-4 with TRBJ2-2; 9 bases match TRBD2. Per the germline V gene, CDR1 is SGHNT and CDR2 is YYREEE (reference sequence). CDR3 length: 15 amino acids. The CDR3 sequence is CASSSAGGNPGELFF. The DNA for the CDR3 is TGTGCCAGCAGCTCTGCGGGGGGGAACCCCGGGGAGCTGTTTTTT.

The CDR3: CASSYGASGADTQYF. As DNA, the CDR3 is TGTGCCAGCAGTTACGGGGCTAGCGGGGCAGATACGCAGTATTTT. This chain joins TRBV6-2 or TRBV6-3 and TRBJ2-3; TRBD2 agrees at 9 bases. The CDR3 totals 15 residues. Losses at the gene ends were 2 bases for V and 4 bases for J; bases not matched to a gene: 4. Looked up from germline, CDR1 is MNHEY and CDR2 is SVGEGT.

Here the CDR3 reads CASSPGGRKTWFF. The CDR3 region has the DNA TGTGCCAGCAGCCCCGGCGGGAGAAAGACTTGGTTCTTC. The genes are TRBV7-2 and TRBJ2-1; 7 bases match TRBD2. Losses at the gene ends were 5 bases for V and 15 bases for J; bases not matched to a gene: 13. This CDR3 is built from 13 residues. Germline V gene sequence: CDR1 SGHTA, CDR2 FQGNSA.

The chain uses TRBV14 and TRBJ2-1, with 7 bases that match TRBD1. This CDR3 has 14 amino acids. J lost 15 bases, V lost 5 bases, and 16 bases had no gene match. CDR1 and CDR2 from the germline V gene are SGHDN and FVKESK. CDR3 sequence: CASSSQQGLGDPFF. For the CDR3, the DNA is TGTGCCAGCAGCTCTCAACAGGGGTTGGGGGATCCGTTCTTC.

The chain links TRBV10-3 to TRBJ1-2; D gene uncertain. Germline assignment: CDR1 ENHRY and CDR2 SYGVKD. This CDR3 has 14 amino acids. Trimming took 10 bases from V and 3 from J, leaving 18 bases between them. CDR3 loop: CATRTPGEDYGYTF. The CDR3 coding sequence is TGTGCCACGCGGACCCCCGGGGAGGACTATGGCTACACCTTC.

This chain links TRBV18 with TRBJ2-2, with D maybe TRBD2 (6 bases). The CDR3 extends over 15 amino acids. Per the germline V gene, CDR1 is KGHSH and CDR2 is LQKENI. V lost 5 bases, J lost 2 bases, and 12 bases lay in between. The CDR3 sequence is CASSTGTFNTGELFF. CDR3 DNA sequence: TGTGCCAGCTCAACCGGGACTTTTAACACCGGGGAGCTGTTTTTT.

The chain has TRBV5-1 and TRBJ2-7; D gene ambiguous. The CDR3 is 12 amino acids. CDR1 and CDR2 from the germline V gene are SGHRS and YFSETQ. Trimming removed 0 bases from V and 3 bases from J, with 4 bases in between. This CDR3 is CASSLDGYEQYV. Written as DNA, the CDR3 is TGCGCCAGCAGCTTGGACGGCTACGAGCAGTACGTC.

The V call is TRBV6-4, the J call TRBJ1-2; possible D gene TRBD1, 6 bases. Between the trimmed V and J ends, which lost 6 bases and 5 bases, there was a span of 31 bases. CDR3 length: 19 residues. Looked up from germline, CDR1 is MRHNA and CDR2 is SNTAGT. The CDR3 bases are TGTGCCAGCAGCAACTGGGAGGGTTCTGGGATGGGGGGCCTTTATGGCTACACCTTC. Its protein product is CASSNWEGSGMGGLYGYTF.

This clone was seen once. This chain joins TRBV7-8 and TRBJ2-1; D could derive from TRBD1 or TRBD2 (7 bases each). CDR3 size: 16 residues. Germline V gene lookup returns CDR1 SGHVS and CDR2 FQNEAQ. The V end lost 1 base, the J end lost 3 bases, and 13 bases lay between the germline ends. In nucleotides, the CDR3 is TGTGCCAGCAGCTTAGGCCAGGGGGGGAACTACAATGAGCAGTTCTTC. It specifies CASSLGQGGNYNEQFF.

The chain employs TRBV7-2 and TRBJ2-7, with D perhaps assigned TRBD1 or TRBD2 (5 bases each). CDR1 is SGHTA, CDR2 FQGNSA, per germline. This CDR3 comprises 13 residues. V lost 3 bases and J 6 bases, leaving 12 bases between the germline ends. CDR3 nucleotide sequence: TGTGCCAGCAGCTTGGGACGGTGGGGCGAGCAGTACTTC. Translation: CASSLGRWGEQYF.

This clone turned up a few times. The rearrangement links TRBV19 to TRBJ2-1, with 8 bases matching TRBD1. Germline-derived CDR1 and CDR2 are LNHDA and SQIVND (reference sequence). The CDR3 extends over 16 amino acids. After removal of 2 bases from V and 5 bases from J, the junction contained 8 bases not matched to a gene. The DNA of the CDR3 is TGTGCCAGTAGTATACTTACAGGGGGACCTAACAATGAGCAGTTCTTC. Translating it yields CASSILTGGPNNEQFF. The variable domain in full, with the rest retrieved from reference TRBV19 and TRBJ2-1, is DGGITQSPKYLFRKEGQNVTLSCEQNLNHDAMYWYRQDPGQGLRLIYYSQIVNDFQKGDIAEGYSVSREKKESFPLTVTSAQKNPTAFYLCASSILTGGPNNEQFFGPGTRLTVL.

The chain is built from TRBV4-1 and TRBJ1-4, with D perhaps TRBD1 (5 bases). CDR1 is MGHRA and CDR2 is YSYEKL in the germline V gene. Trimming stripped 1 base from V and 5 bases from J, with 8 bases between. The CDR3 runs 14 residues. The CDR3 DNA sequence: TGCGCCAGCAGCCAAGGACAGATCAATGAAAAACTGTTTTTT. This translates into CASSQGQINEKLFF.

This rearrangement joins TRBV6-5 to TRBJ1-5; 7 bases align to TRBD1. This CDR3 contains 13 residues. The ends lost 5 bases at V and 6 bases at J; junction bases unmatched: 4. Germline loops: CDR1 MNHEY, CDR2 SVGAGI. The CDR3 is CASSPDRAQPQHF. The CDR3 DNA reads as TGTGCCAGCAGTCCCGACAGGGCTCAGCCCCAGCATTTT.

The J gene is TRBJ1-4, the V gene TRBV15; 9 nucleotides line up with TRBD1. The J segment lost 0 bases and the V segment lost 4 bases, leaving 6 bases of the junction unmatched. CDR3 length: 17 residues. CDR1 LNHNV and CDR2 YYDKDF come from the germline V gene (reference sequence). CDR3 sequence (DNA): TGTGCCACCAGCACCTACAGGGGGCAGGCAACTAATGAAAAACTGTTTTTT. It translates to CATSTYRGQATNEKLFF.

The chain joins TRBV28 to TRBJ2-1; no reliable D call. The germline gives CDR1 MDHEN, CDR2 SYDVKM. There are 11 residues in the CDR3. The V gene lost 9 bases and the J gene lost 4 bases, with 7 bases spanning the gap. The CDR3 region is CASTVYNEQFF. In DNA form, the CDR3 reads TGTGCCAGTACGGTATACAATGAGCAGTTCTTC.

The gene calls are TRBV5-6 and TRBJ2-1; TRBD2 matches 9 bases. Germline CDR1 and CDR2: SGHDT and YYEEEE. After removal of 2 bases from V and 4 bases from J, the junction contained 7 bases not matched to a gene. The CDR3 runs to 16 residues. The CDR3 protein is CASSFGGGAHYNEQFF. CDR3 sequence (DNA): TGTGCCAGCAGCTTTGGCGGGGGGGCCCATTACAATGAGCAGTTCTTC.

The chain couples TRBV5-1 to TRBJ2-5; D may be TRBD1 (6 bases). The CDR3 loop spans 14 amino acids. Trimming stripped 3 bases from V and 0 bases from J, with 9 bases between. The germline CDR1 and CDR2 sequences are SGHRS and YFSETQ. CDR3 protein: CASSYGTNQETQYF. The DNA for the CDR3 is TGCGCCAGCAGCTACGGGACAAACCAAGAGACCCAGTACTTC.

CDR3 residues: CASSLTGGELFF. CDR3 nucleotide sequence: TGTGCCAGCAGCCTGACCGGGGGGGAGCTGTTTTTT. The V and J genes are TRBV28 and TRBJ2-2; D not resolved. V gave up 6 bases and J gave up 8 bases, with 10 bases separating them. The germline CDR1 and CDR2 sequences are MDHEN and SYDVKM. The CDR3 has 12 residues.

The chain joins TRBV7-2 to TRBJ2-3; no clear D. Germline CDR1 is SGHTA and CDR2 is FQGNSA. Trimming took off 2 bases at V and 3 bases at J, with 6 bases between the two ends. The CDR3 length is 13 residues. The CDR3 DNA reads TGTGCCAGCAGCTTACGGCTGACAGATACGCAGTATTTT. Its protein is CASSLRLTDTQYF.